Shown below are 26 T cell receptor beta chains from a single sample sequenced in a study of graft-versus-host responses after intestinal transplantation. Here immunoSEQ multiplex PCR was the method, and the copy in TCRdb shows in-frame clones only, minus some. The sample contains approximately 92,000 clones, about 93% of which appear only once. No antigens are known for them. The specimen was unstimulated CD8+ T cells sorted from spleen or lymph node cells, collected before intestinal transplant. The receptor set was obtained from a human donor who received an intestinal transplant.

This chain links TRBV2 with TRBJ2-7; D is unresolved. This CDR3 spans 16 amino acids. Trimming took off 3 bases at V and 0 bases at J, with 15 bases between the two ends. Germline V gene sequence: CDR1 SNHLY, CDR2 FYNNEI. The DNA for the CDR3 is TGTGCCAGCAGTGATTTCGGGTATACGGTCTCCTACGAGCAGTACTTC. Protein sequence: CASSDFGYTVSYEQYF.

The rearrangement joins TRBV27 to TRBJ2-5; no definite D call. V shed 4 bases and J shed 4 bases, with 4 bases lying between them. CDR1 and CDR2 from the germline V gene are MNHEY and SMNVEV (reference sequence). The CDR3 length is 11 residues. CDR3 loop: CASSSSETQYF. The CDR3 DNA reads TGTGCCAGCAGTTCATCAGAGACCCAGTACTTC.

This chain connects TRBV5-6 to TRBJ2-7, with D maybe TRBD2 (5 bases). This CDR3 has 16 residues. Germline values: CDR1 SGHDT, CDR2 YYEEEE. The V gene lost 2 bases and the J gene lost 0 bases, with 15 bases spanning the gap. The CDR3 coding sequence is TGTGCCAGCAGCTTCATCCGGGATCTCAGCTCCTACGAGCAGTACTTC. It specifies CASSFIRDLSSYEQYF.

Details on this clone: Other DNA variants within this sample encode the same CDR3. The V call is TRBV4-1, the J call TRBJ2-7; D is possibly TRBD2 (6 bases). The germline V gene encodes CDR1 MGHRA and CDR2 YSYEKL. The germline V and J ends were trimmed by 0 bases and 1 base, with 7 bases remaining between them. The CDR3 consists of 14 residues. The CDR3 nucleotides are TGCGCCAGCAGCCAAGAAGGACTATCCTACGAGCAGTACTTC. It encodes CASSQEGLSYEQYF.

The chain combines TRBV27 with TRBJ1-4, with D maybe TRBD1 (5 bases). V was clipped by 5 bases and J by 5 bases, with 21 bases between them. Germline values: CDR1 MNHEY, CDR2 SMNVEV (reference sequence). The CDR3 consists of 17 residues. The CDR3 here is CASSPLIATGPNEKLFF. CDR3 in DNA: TGTGCCAGCAGTCCCCTGATCGCGACGGGACCAAATGAAAAACTGTTTTTT.

The CDR3, as DNA: TGCAGTGGCCTAGCGCAAGAGACCCAGTACTTC. Encoded protein: CSGLAQETQYF. V is TRBV20-1 and J is TRBJ2-5; D perhaps matches TRBD2 (6 bases). The CDR3 loop spans 11 amino acids. V lost 7 bases and J lost 2, with 8 bases in between. Germline loops: CDR1 DFQATT, CDR2 SNEGSKA (reference sequence).

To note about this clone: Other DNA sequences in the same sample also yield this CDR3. CDR3 residues: CASSFGRGGETQYF. In DNA form, the CDR3 reads TGTGCCAGCAGCTTTGGGCGGGGGGGGGAGACCCAGTACTTC. V is TRBV13 and J is TRBJ2-5; 9 bases fit TRBD2. This CDR3 has 14 amino acids. The trim removed 3 bases at V and 5 bases at J, leaving 4 bases unmatched. Germline CDR1 PRHDT, CDR2 FYEKMQ (reference sequence).

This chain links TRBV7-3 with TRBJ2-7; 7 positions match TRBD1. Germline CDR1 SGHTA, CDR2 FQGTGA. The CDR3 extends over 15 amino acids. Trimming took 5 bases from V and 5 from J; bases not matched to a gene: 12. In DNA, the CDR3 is TGTGCCAGCAGCACGACCATGACAGGGACGGACGAGCAGTACTTC. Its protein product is CASSTTMTGTDEQYF.

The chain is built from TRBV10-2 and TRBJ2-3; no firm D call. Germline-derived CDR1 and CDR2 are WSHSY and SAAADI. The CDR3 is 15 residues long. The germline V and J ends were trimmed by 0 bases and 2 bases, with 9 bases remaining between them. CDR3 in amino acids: CASSESIVFTDTQYF. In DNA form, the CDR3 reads TGCGCCAGCAGTGAGTCCATTGTGTTCACAGATACGCAGTATTTT.

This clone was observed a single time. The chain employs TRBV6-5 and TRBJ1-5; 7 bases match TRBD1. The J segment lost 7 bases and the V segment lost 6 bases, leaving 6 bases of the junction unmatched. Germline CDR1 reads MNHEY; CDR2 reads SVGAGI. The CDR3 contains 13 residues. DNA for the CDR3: TGTGCCAGCAGCCCAACAGGGGAGCAGCCCCAGCATTTT. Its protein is CASSPTGEQPQHF.

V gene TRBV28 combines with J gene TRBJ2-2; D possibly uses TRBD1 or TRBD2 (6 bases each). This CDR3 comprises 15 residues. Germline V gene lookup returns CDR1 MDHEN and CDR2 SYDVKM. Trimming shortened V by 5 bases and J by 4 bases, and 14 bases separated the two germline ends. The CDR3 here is CASSTGLRGTGELFF. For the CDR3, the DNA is TGTGCCAGCAGTACAGGGTTGCGGGGCACCGGGGAGCTGTTTTTT.

This CDR3 is CASSVVGEDEQFF. CDR3 nucleotide sequence: TGTGCCAGCAGCGTAGTTGGGGAGGATGAGCAGTTCTTC. The chain recombines TRBV9 with TRBJ2-1; maybe TRBD2 (6 bases). Trimming stripped 0 bases from V and 8 bases from J, with 9 bases between. There are 13 residues in the CDR3. The germline CDR1 and CDR2 sequences are SGDLS and YYNGEE. Combining the CDR3 with reference TRBV9 and TRBJ2-1 gives the whole variable domain DSGVTQTPKHLITATGQRVTLRCSPRSGDLSVYWYQQSLDQGLQFLIQYYNGEERAKGNILERFSAQQFPDLHSELNLSSLELGDSALYFCASSVVGEDEQFFGPGTRLTVL.

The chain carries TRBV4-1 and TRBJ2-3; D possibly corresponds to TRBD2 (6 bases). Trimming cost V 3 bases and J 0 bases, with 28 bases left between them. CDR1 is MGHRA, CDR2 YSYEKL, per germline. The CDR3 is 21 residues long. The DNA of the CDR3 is TGCGCCAGCAGCCAGTCTCCCCTCACCCCAGCGGAGGGTTCTAGCACAGATACGCAGTATTTT. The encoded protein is CASSQSPLTPAEGSSTDTQYF.

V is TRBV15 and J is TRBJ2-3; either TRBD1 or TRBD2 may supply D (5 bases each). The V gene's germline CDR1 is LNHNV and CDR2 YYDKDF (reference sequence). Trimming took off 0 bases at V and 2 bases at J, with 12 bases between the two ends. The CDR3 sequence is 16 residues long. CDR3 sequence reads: CATSRDDGTHTDTQYF. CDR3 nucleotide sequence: TGTGCCACCAGCAGAGATGACGGGACCCACACAGATACGCAGTATTTT.

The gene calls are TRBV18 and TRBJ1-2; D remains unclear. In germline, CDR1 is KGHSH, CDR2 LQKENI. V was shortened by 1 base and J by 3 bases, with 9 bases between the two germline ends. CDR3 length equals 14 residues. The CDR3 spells CASSPQGEDYGYTF. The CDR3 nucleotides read TGTGCCAGCTCACCACAGGGAGAGGACTATGGCTACACCTTC.

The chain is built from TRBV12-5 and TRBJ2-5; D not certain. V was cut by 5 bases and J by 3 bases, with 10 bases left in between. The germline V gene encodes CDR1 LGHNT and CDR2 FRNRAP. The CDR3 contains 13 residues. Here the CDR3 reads CASGTDLEETQYF. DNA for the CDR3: TGTGCTAGTGGTACCGACCTAGAAGAGACCCAGTACTTC.

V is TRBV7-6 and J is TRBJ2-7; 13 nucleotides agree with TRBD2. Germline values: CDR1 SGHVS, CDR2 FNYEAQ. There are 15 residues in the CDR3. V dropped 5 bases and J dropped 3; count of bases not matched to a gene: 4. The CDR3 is CASSPGTSGVYEQYF. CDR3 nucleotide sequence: TGTGCCAGCAGCCCAGGGACTAGCGGGGTCTACGAGCAGTACTTC.

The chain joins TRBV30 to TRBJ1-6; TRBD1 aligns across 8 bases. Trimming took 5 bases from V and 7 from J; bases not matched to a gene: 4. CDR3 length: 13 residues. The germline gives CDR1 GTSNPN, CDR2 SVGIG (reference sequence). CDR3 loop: CAWETGDNSPLHF. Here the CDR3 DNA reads TGTGCCTGGGAGACAGGGGACAATTCACCCCTCCACTTT.

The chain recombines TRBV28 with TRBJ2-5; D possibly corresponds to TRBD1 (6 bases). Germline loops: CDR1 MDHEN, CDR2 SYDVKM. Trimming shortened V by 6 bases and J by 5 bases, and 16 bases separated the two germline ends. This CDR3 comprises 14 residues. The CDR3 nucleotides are TGTGCCAGCAGCTATATACAGGGCCCCGAGACCCAGTACTTC. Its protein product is CASSYIQGPETQYF.

The CDR3 spells CASRVGTGVGHGYTF. For the CDR3, the DNA is TGTGCCAGCAGGGTGGGGACGGGGGTTGGTCATGGCTACACCTTC. The chain employs TRBV6-5 and TRBJ1-2; TRBD1 might be the D (5 bases). Trimming cost V 6 bases and J 6 bases, with 20 bases left between them. Per germline, CDR1 MNHEY and CDR2 SVGAGI. There are 15 residues in the CDR3.

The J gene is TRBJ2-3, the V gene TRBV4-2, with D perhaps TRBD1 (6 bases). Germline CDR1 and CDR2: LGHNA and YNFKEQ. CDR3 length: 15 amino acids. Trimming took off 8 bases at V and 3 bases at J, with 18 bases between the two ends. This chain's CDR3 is CASGYRVWATDTQYF. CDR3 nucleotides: TGTGCCAGCGGATACAGGGTGTGGGCAACAGATACGCAGTATTTT.

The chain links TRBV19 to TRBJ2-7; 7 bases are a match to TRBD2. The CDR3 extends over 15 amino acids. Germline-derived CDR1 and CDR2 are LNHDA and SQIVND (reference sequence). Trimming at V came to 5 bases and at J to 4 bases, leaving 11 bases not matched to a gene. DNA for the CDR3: TGTGCCAGTAGTCGGAAGCGGGGCAGAGGGTACGAGCAGTACTTC. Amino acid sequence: CASSRKRGRGYEQYF.

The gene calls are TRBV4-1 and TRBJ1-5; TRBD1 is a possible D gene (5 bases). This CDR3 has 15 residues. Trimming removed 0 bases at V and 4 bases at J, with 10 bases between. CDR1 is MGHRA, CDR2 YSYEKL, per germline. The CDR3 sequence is CASSQDTGANQPQHF. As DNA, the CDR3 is TGCGCCAGCAGCCAAGACACAGGAGCGAATCAGCCCCAGCATTTT.

CDR3: CASSEPREAQYF. As DNA, the CDR3 is TGCGCCAGCAGTGAGCCCCGTGAGGCCCAGTACTTC. The chain combines TRBV10-2 with TRBJ2-5; D ambiguous. Deletions cut 2 bases from V and 9 bases from J, with 10 bases between. The CDR3 runs to 12 residues. CDR1 WSHSY and CDR2 SAAADI come from the germline V gene.

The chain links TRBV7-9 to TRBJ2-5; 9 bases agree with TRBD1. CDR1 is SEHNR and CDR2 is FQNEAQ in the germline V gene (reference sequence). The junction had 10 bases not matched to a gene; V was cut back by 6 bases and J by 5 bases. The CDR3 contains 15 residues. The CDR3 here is CASSDRDRVSETQYF. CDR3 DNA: TGTGCCAGCAGTGATAGGGACAGGGTTTCGGAGACCCAGTACTTC.

The CDR3 bases are TGTGCCAGCAGCCAAGAACGGCTAGCGGCCTCGGGGGAGACCCAGTACTTC. It is translated as CASSQERLAASGETQYF. The chain combines TRBV14 with TRBJ2-5, with 7 positions matching TRBD2. The trim removed 0 bases at V and 5 bases at J, leaving 12 bases unmatched. The CDR3 runs to 17 residues. Germline V gene data show CDR1 as SGHDN and CDR2 as FVKESK.